This T cell receptor (beta chain) was sequenced in a study of cytomegalovirus exposure and HLA in healthy donors. Study-wide points: The authors excluded some V segments, including TRBV6-2 and TRBV6-3, as indistinguishable. With further analysis later on, most CMV-associated TCR beta chains appeared HLA-restricted.

Germline loops: CDR1 SGDLS, CDR2 YYNGEE. The CDR3 extends over 16 amino acids. V lost 4 bases and J lost 3; bases outside the gene matches: 9. The PCR contained 60 Vbeta and 13 Jbeta primers. Clones were sequenced by immunoSEQ multiplex PCR, and TCRdb holds only the in-frame ones, with some missing. The table records around 72,000 clones, around three quarters of them present only once. In the case of this clone: Its antigen is unknown.

This receptor was identified in a man between 50 and 59 years old in good health and CMV-seronegative. The V and J genes are TRBV9 and TRBJ2-7, with TRBD1 matching over 11 bases. Sequencing used PBMCs. CDR3: CASSQTTGQGDYEQYF. The DNA of the CDR3 is TGTGCCAGCAGCCAGACTACGGGACAGGGGGACTACGAGCAGTACTTC.